This passage covers 12 T cell receptor beta chains from one sample sequenced in a study of cytomegalovirus exposure and HLA in healthy donors. PCR was performed using 60 Vbeta and 13 Jbeta primers. Sequenced by immunoSEQ multiplex PCR; TCRdb stores in-frame clones only, minus some. The data show 60,000 to 90,000 clones, approximately 70% seen once. The sequencing input was PBMCs. The receptor set was obtained from a woman in her fifties or sixties in good health and CMV-seropositive.

The chain is built from TRBV5-1 and TRBJ1-5; 7 nucleotides line up with TRBD1. Germline values: CDR1 SGHRS, CDR2 YFSETQ. The CDR3 is made up of 15 amino acids. V lost 0 bases and J lost 4; bases outside the gene matches: 4. In nucleotides, the CDR3 is TGCGCCAGCAGCTTGGTGTCAGGGGGGAATCAGCCCCAGCATTTT. As protein: CASSLVSGGNQPQHF. The variable domain in full, completed from reference TRBV5-1 and TRBJ1-5, reads KAGVTQTPRYLIKTRGQQVTLSCSPISGHRSVSWYQQTPGQGLQFLFEYFSETQRNKGNFPGRFSGRQFSNSRSEMNVSTLELGDSALYLCASSLVSGGNQPQHFGDGTRLSIL.

The J gene is TRBJ2-5, the V gene TRBV29-1; possible D gene TRBD1, 5 bases. The CDR3 totals 11 residues. Germline CDR1 SQVTM, CDR2 ANQGSEA. V lost 8 bases to trimming and J lost 5 bases, with 12 bases between them. Here the CDR3 DNA reads TGCAGCCCCGGACAAGGGGAGACCCAGTACTTC. Protein product: CSPGQGETQYF.

The chain links TRBV27 to TRBJ1-4; D is perhaps TRBD1 (6 bases). CDR3 length: 12 amino acids. CDR1 MNHEY and CDR2 SMNVEV come from the germline V gene (reference sequence). The germline V and J ends were trimmed by 6 bases and 13 bases, with 15 bases remaining between them. CDR3 amino acids: CASSNRDTLLFF. The CDR3 DNA reads TGTGCCAGCAGCAACCGGGACACGCTACTGTTTTTT.

The J gene is TRBJ2-7, the V gene TRBV5-1, with 7 bases lining up with TRBD1. Germline CDR1 is SGHRS and CDR2 is YFSETQ. Trimming at V came to 2 bases and at J to 2 bases, leaving 1 base not matched to a gene. CDR3 length: 13 amino acids. CDR3 in amino acids: CASSFQGAYEQYF. The CDR3 nucleotides read TGCGCCAGCAGCTTCCAGGGGGCCTACGAGCAGTACTTC.

The chain uses TRBV19 and TRBJ2-4, with 8 bases lining up with TRBD1. The V segment lost 4 bases and the J segment 3 bases; nucleotides outside the gene matches: 8. From germline, CDR1 is LNHDA and CDR2 SQIVND (reference sequence). The CDR3 loop spans 16 amino acids. The CDR3 nucleotides read TGTGCCAGTAGTAAGAGGGACAGGACCTACAAAAACATTCAGTACTTC. It specifies CASSKRDRTYKNIQYF.

This rearrangement joins TRBV7-2 to TRBJ1-5; TRBD1 agrees at 9 bases. V shed 5 bases and J 7 bases; nucleotides not matched to a gene: 15. There are 17 residues in the CDR3. Looked up from germline, CDR1 is SGHTA and CDR2 is FQGNSA. CDR3 nucleotide sequence: TGTGCCAGCAGCCCCTCCCCACAGGGGGCGCCACGGCAGCCCCAGCATTTT. As protein: CASSPSPQGAPRQPQHF.

This chain joins TRBV5-6 and TRBJ2-7; 8 bases are shared with TRBD1. The V gene's germline CDR1 is SGHDT and CDR2 YYEEEE. With V trimmed by 1 base and J by 3 bases, 6 bases remained unmatched. This CDR3 is 15 amino acids long. The CDR3 is CASSLFNRGDYEQYF. CDR3 sequence (DNA): TGTGCCAGCAGCTTGTTTAACAGGGGGGACTACGAGCAGTACTTC. Looking up the rest from reference TRBV5-6 and TRBJ2-7 gives the full variable domain: DAGVTQSPTHLIKTRGQQVTLRCSPKSGHDTVSWYQQALGQGPQFIFQYYEEEERQRGNFPDRFSGHQFPNYSSELNVNALLLGDSALYLCASSLFNRGDYEQYFGPGTRLTVT.

This clone was picked up a small number of times. This sequence joins TRBV28 and TRBJ1-5; TRBD1 is a possible D gene (5 bases). The CDR3 loop spans 17 amino acids. V was pared by 4 bases and J by 5 bases, with 21 bases between. CDR1 and CDR2 from the germline V gene are MDHEN and SYDVKM. This CDR3 reads CASSSTSDMGGDQPQHF. CDR3 coding DNA: TGTGCCAGCAGTTCGACATCGGACATGGGAGGGGATCAGCCCCAGCATTTT.

The chain is built from TRBV6-1 and TRBJ2-2; no clear D. Germline CDR1 is MNHNS and CDR2 is SASEGT. The CDR3 is 14 residues long. V was trimmed by 6 bases and J by 2 bases, leaving 10 bases between them. CDR3 DNA sequence: TGTGCCAGCAGCCAGGCCAGAAACACCGGGGAGCTGTTTTTT. Translating gives CASSQARNTGELFF.

V usage is TRBV7-2 and J usage is TRBJ2-7; D is unresolved. Germline-derived CDR1 and CDR2 are SGHTA and FQGNSA. The V gene lost 5 bases and the J gene lost 5 bases, with 10 bases spanning the gap. This CDR3 region has 12 residues. The CDR3 DNA sequence: TGTGCCAGCAGCCCCCCCACTGACGAGCAGTACTTC. Translation gives CASSPPTDEQYF.

The CDR3: CASSPGTGGSYEQYF. CDR3 bases: TGTGCCAGCTCCCCAGGGACAGGGGGTTCCTACGAGCAGTACTTC. This chain connects TRBV18 to TRBJ2-7; TRBD1 agrees at 11 bases. The germline V gene has CDR1 KGHSH and CDR2 LQKENI. With 6 bases clipped from V and 1 base from J, the junction kept 5 bases outside the gene matches. There are 15 residues in the CDR3.

J is TRBJ1-1 and V is TRBV15, with 8 bases identical to TRBD1. In germline, CDR1 is LNHNV, CDR2 YYDKDF (reference sequence). There are 17 residues in the CDR3. V lost 3 bases, J lost 2 bases, and 11 bases stayed unmatched. CDR3 DNA: TGTGCCACCAGCAGGGGAGGGGCAGGGGGCACTAACACTGAAGCTTTCTTT. Translation: CATSRGGAGGTNTEAFF.